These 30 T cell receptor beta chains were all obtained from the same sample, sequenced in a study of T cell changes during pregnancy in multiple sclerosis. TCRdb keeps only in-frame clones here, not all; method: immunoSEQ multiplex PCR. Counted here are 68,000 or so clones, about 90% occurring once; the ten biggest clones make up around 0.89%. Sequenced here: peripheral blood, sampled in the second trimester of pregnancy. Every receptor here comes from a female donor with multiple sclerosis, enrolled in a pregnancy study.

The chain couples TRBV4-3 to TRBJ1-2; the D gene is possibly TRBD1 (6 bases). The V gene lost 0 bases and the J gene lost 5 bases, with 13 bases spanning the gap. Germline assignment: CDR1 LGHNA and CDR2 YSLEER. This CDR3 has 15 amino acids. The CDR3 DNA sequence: TGCGCCAGCAGCCAAGATTGGTCTCAGGGGTATGGCTACACCTTC. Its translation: CASSQDWSQGYGYTF.

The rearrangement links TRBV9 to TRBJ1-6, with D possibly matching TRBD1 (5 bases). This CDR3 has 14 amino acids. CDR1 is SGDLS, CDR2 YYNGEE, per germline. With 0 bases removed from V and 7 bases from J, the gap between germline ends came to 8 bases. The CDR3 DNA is TGTGCCAGCAGCGTAGCAGGGATCAATTCACCCCTCCACTTT. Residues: CASSVAGINSPLHF.

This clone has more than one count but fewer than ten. This chain's CDR3 is CASSVGQANEKLFF. In DNA form, the CDR3 reads TGTGCCAGCAGCGTAGGGCAAGCTAATGAAAAACTGTTTTTT. The gene calls are TRBV9 and TRBJ1-4; D not certain. Germline V gene data show CDR1 as SGDLS and CDR2 as YYNGEE. The length of the CDR3 is 14 residues. Trimming pared 0 bases from V and 3 bases from J, leaving 6 bases between.

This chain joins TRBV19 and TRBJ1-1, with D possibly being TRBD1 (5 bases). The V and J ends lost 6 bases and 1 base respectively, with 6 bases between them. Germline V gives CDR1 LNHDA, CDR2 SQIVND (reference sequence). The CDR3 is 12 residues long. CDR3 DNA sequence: TGTGCCAGTAGGGGGGGGAACACTGAAGCTTTCTTT. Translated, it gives CASRGGNTEAFF.

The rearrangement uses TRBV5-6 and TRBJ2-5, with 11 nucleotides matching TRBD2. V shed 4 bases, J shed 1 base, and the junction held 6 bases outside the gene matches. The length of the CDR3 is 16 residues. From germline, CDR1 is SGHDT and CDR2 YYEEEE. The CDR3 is CASSQTSGETQETQYF. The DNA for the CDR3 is TGTGCCAGCAGCCAGACTAGCGGGGAAACCCAAGAGACCCAGTACTTC.

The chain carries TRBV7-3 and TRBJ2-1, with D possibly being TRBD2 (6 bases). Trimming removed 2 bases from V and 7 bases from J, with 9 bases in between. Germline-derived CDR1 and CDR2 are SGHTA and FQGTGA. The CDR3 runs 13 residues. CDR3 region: CASSLGGWNEQFF. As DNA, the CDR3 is TGTGCCAGCAGCTTAGGGGGGTGGAATGAGCAGTTCTTC.

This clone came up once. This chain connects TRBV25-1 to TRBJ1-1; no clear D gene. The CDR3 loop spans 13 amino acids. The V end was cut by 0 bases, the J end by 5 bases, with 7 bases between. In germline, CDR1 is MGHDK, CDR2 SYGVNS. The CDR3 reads CASSEYPGTEAFF. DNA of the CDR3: TGTGCCAGCAGTGAATATCCGGGAACTGAAGCTTTCTTT.

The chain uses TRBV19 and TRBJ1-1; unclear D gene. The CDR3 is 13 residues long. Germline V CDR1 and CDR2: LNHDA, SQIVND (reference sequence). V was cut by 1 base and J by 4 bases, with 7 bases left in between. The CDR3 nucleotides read TGTGCCAGTAGTATAGTCCACGGCACTGAAGCTTTCTTT. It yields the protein CASSIVHGTEAFF.

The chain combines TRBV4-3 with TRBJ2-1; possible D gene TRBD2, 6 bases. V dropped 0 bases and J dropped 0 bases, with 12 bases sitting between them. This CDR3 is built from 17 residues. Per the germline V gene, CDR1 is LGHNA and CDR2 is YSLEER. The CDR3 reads CASSQDPGLSSYNEQFF. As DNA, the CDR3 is TGCGCCAGCAGCCAAGACCCGGGACTTAGCTCCTACAATGAGCAGTTCTTC.

The CDR3 reads CASSLVAGGGETQYF. The CDR3 nucleotides read TGTGCCAGCAGCTTAGTCGCGGGGGGAGGGGAGACCCAGTACTTC. This sequence joins TRBV7-2 and TRBJ2-5; 8 nucleotides line up with TRBD2. J lost 5 bases, V lost 1 base, and 6 bases had no gene match. This CDR3 has 15 amino acids. CDR1 and CDR2 from the germline V gene are SGHTA and FQGNSA.

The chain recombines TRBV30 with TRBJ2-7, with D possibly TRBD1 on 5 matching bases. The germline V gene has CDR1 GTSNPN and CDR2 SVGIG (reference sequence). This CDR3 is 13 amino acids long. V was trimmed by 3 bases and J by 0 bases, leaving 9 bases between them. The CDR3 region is CAWREGVSYEQYF. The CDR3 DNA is TGTGCCTGGAGGGAAGGGGTCTCCTACGAGCAGTACTTC. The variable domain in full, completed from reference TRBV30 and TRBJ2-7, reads SQTIHQWPATLVQPVGSPLSLECTVEGTSNPNLYWYRQAAGRGLQLLFYSVGIGQISSEVPQNLSASRPQDRQFILSSKKLLLSDSGFYLCAWREGVSYEQYFGPGTRLTVT.

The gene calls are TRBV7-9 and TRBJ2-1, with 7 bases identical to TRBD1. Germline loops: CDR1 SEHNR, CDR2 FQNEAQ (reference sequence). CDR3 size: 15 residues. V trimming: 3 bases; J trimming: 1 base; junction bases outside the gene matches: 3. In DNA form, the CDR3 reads TGTGCCAGCAGCTTCCTACAGGGGTCCTACAATGAGCAGTTCTTC. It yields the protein CASSFLQGSYNEQFF.

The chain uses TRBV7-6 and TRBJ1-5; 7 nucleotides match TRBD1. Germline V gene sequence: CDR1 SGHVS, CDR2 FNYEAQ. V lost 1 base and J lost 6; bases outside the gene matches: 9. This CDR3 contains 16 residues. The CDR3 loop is CASSLGAGTAGQPQHF. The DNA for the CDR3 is TGTGCCAGCAGCTTAGGTGCCGGGACAGCGGGTCAGCCCCAGCATTTT.

CDR3 sequence (DNA): TGTGCCAGCAGCTTAGGGGCAGCACCACTCTACGAGCAGTACTTC. Its translation: CASSLGAAPLYEQYF. The chain joins TRBV7-2 to TRBJ2-7; D is uncertain. This CDR3 comprises 15 residues. Deletions cut 1 base from V and 3 bases from J, with 13 bases between. Germline V gene lookup returns CDR1 SGHTA and CDR2 FQGNSA.

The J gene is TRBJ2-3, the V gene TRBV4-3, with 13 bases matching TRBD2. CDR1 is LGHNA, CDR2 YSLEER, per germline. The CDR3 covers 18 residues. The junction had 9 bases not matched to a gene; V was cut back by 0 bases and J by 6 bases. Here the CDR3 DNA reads TGCGCCAGCAGCCAAGATGGGGGGGGGACTAGCGGGGACGATACGCAGTATTTT. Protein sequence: CASSQDGGGTSGDDTQYF.

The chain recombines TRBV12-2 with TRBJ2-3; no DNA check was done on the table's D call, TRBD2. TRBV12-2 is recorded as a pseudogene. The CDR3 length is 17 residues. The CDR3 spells CASRFKLAGLLPDTQYF. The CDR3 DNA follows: TGTGCAAGTCGCTTCAAACTAGCGGGGTTGTTACCAGATACGCAGTATTTT.

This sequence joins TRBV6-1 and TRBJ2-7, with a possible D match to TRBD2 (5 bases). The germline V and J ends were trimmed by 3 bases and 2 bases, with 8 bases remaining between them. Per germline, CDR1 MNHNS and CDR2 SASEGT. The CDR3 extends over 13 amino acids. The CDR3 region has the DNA TGTGCCAGCAGTGATCGGGGTACCTACGAGCAGTACTTC. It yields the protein CASSDRGTYEQYF.

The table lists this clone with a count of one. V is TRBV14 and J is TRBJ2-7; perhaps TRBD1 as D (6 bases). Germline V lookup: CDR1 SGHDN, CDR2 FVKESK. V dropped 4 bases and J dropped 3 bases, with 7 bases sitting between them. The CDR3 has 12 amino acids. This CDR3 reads CASSRTVYEQYF. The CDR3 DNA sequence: TGTGCCAGCAGCCGGACAGTCTACGAGCAGTACTTC.

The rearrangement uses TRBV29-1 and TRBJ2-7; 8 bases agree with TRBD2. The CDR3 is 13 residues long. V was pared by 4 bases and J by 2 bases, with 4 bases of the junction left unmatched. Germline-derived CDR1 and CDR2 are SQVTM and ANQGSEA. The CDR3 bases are TGCAGCGTTGCGGCGGGGGGAACCTACGAGCAGTACTTC. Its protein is CSVAAGGTYEQYF.

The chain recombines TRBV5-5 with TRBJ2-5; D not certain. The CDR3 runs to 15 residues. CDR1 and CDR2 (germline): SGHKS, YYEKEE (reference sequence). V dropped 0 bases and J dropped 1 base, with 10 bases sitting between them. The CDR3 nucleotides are TGTGCCAGCAGCTTGGACCGGGTTGCCCAAGAGACCCAGTACTTC. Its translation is CASSLDRVAQETQYF. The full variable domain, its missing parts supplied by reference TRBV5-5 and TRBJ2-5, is DAGVTQSPTHLIKTRGQQVTLRCSPISGHKSVSWYQQVLGQGPQFIFQYYEKEERGRGNFPDRFSARQFPNYSSELNVNALLLGDSALYLCASSLDRVAQETQYFGPGTRLLVL.

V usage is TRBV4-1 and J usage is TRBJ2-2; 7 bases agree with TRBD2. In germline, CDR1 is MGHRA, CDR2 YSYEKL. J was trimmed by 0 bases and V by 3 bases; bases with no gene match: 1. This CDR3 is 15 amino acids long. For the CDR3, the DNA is TGCGCCAGCAGCCACGGGGGGACGAACACCGGGGAGCTGTTTTTT. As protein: CASSHGGTNTGELFF.

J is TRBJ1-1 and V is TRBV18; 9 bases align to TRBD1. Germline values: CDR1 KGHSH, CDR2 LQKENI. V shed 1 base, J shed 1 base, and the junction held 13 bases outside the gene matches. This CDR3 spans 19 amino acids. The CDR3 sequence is CASSPLGQGLNGANTEAFF. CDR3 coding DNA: TGTGCCAGCTCACCACTGGGACAGGGCCTCAATGGGGCGAACACTGAAGCTTTCTTT.

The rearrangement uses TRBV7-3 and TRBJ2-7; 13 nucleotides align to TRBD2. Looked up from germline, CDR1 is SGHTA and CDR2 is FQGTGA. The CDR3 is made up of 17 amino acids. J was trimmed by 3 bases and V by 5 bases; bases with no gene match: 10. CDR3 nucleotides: TGTGCCAGCAGCCCCGGGACTAGCGGGGACTTTCTCTACGAGCAGTACTTC. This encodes CASSPGTSGDFLYEQYF.

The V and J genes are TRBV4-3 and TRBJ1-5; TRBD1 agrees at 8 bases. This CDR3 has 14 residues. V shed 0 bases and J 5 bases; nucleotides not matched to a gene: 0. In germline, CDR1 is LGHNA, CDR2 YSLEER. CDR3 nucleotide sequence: TGCGCCAGCAGCCAAGAGGACAGGGATCAGCCCCAGCATTTT. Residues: CASSQEDRDQPQHF.

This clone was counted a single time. CDR3 amino acids: CAWSLQGGTNQPQHF. In nucleotides, the CDR3 is TGTGCCTGGAGCCTACAGGGTGGAACAAATCAGCCCCAGCATTTT. This sequence joins TRBV30 and TRBJ1-5, with D possibly being TRBD1 (6 bases). The CDR3 extends over 15 amino acids. The V end lost 3 bases, the J end lost 4 bases, and 16 bases lay between the germline ends. CDR1 and CDR2 (germline): GTSNPN, SVGIG (reference sequence).

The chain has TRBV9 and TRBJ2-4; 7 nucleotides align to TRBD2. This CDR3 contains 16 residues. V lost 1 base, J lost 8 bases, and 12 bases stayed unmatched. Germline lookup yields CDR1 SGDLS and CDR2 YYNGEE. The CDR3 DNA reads TGTGCCAGCAGCGTAAGTTCGGGCGGGGGTTTGGACATTCAGTACTTC. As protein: CASSVSSGGGLDIQYF.

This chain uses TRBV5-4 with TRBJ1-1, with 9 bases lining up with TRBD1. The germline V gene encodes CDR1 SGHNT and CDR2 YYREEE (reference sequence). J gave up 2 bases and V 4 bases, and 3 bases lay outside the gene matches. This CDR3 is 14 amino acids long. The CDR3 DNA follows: TGTGCCAGCAGCACAGGGGGCCTAAACACTGAAGCTTTCTTT. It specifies CASSTGGLNTEAFF.

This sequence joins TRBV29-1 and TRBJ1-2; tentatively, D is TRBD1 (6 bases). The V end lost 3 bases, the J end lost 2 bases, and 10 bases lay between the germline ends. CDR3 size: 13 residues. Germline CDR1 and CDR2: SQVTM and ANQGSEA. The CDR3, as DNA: TGCAGCGTTGATTCCGGACAGAACTATGGCTACACCTTC. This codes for CSVDSGQNYGYTF. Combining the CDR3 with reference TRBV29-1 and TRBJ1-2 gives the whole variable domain SAVISQKPSRDICQRGTSLTIQCQVDSQVTMMFWYRQQPGQSLTLIATANQGSEATYESGFVIDKFPISRPNLTFSTLTVSNMSPEDSSIYLCSVDSGQNYGYTFGSGTRLTVV.

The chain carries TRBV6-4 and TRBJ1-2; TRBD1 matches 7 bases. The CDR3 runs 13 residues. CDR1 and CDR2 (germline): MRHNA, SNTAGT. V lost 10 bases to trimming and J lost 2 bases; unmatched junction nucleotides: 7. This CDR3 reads CANSETGNYGYTF. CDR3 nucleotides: TGTGCCAACAGCGAGACAGGGAACTATGGCTACACCTTC.

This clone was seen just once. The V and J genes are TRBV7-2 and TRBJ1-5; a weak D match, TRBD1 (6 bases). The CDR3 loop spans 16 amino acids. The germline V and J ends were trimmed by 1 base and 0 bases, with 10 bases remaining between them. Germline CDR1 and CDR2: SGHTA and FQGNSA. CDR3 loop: CASSLGGGFSNQPQHF. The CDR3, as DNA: TGTGCCAGCAGCTTAGGAGGGGGATTTAGCAATCAGCCCCAGCATTTT.